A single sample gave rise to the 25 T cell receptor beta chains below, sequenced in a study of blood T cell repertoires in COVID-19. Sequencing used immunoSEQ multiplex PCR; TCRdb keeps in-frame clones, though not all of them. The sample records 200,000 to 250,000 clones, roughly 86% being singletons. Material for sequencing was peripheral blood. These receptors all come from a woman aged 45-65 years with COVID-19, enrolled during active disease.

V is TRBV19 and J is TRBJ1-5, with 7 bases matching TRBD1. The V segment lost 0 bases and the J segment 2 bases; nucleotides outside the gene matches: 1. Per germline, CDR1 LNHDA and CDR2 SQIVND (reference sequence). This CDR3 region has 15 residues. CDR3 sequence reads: CASSIDRGGNQPQHF. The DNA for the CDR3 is TGTGCCAGTAGTATAGACAGGGGGGGCAATCAGCCCCAGCATTTT.

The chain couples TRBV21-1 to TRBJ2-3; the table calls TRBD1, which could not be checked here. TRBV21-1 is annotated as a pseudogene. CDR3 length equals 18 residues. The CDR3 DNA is TGTGCCAGCACCCTAAGCCGAATGGCAGGGCATGCCACAGATACGCAGTATTTT. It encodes CASTLSRMAGHATDTQYF.

Written as DNA, the CDR3 is TGTGCCATCAGGGGACAGCCGAACACCGGGGAGCTGTTTTTT. Its translation is CAIRGQPNTGELFF. The rearrangement uses TRBV6-5 and TRBJ2-2, with 7 bases matching TRBD1. The CDR3 has 14 amino acids. J was trimmed by 0 bases and V by 10 bases; bases with no gene match: 5. Germline V gives CDR1 MNHEY, CDR2 SVGAGI.

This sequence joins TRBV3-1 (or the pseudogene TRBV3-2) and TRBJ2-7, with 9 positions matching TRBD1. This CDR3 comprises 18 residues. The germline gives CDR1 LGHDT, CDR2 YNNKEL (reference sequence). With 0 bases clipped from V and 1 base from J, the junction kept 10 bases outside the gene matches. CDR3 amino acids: CASSQDLIGTGFSYEQYF. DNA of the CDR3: TGTGCCAGCAGCCAAGACCTTATCGGGACAGGGTTTTCCTACGAGCAGTACTTC.

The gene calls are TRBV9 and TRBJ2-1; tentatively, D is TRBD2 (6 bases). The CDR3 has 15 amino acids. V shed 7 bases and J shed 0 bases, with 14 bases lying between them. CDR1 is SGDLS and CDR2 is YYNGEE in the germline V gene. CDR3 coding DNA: TGTGCCAGCGGTGGAGGGGCGAACTCCTACAATGAGCAGTTCTTC. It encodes CASGGGANSYNEQFF.

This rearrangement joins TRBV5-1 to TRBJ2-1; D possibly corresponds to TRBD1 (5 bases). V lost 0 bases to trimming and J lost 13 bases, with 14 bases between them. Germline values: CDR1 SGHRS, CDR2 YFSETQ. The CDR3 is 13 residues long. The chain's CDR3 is CASSLDLDREQFF. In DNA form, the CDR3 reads TGCGCCAGCAGCTTGGATCTTGACAGAGAACAGTTCTTC.

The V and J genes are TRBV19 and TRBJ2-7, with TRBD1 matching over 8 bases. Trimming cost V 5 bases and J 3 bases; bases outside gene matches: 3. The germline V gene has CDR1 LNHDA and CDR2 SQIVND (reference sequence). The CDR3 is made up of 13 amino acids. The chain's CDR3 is CASSFDRGYEQYF. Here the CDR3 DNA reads TGTGCCAGTAGTTTCGACAGGGGCTACGAGCAGTACTTC.

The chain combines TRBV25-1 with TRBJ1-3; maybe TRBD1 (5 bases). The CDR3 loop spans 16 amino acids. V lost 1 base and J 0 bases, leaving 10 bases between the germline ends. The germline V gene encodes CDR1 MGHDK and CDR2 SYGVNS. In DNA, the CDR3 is TGTGCCAGCAGTGAATTGGGGCCCTCCTCTGGAAACACCATATATTTT. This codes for CASSELGPSSGNTIYF.

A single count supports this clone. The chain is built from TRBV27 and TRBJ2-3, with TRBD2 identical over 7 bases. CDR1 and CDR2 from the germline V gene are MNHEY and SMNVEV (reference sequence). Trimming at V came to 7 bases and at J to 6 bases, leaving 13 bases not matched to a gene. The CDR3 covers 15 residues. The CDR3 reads CASKILGGMFDTQYF. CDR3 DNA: TGTGCCAGCAAGATATTGGGGGGGATGTTTGATACGCAGTATTTT.

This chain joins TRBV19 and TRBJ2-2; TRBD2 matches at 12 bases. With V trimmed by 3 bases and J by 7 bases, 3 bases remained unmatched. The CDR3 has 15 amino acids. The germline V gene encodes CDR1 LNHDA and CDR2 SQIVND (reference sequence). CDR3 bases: TGTGCCAGTAGTATTACGGGACTAGCGGGCGGGGAGCTGTTTTTT. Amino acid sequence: CASSITGLAGGELFF.

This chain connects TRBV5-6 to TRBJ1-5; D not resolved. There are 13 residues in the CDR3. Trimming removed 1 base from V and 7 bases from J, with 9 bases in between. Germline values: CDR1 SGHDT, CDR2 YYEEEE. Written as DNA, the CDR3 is TGTGCCAGCAGCTTGCGGAGGTTACAGCCCCAGCATTTT. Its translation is CASSLRRLQPQHF.

CDR3 DNA: TGTGCCACCAGTTTGTTTTACAGGGGCTACGAGCAGTACGTC. Its protein product is CATSLFYRGYEQYV. The rearrangement links TRBV24-1 to TRBJ2-7, with 7 positions matching TRBD1. This CDR3 spans 14 amino acids. Germline CDR1 KGHDR, CDR2 SFDVKD. Unmatched junction bases numbered 7, after V lost 6 bases and J lost 3 bases.

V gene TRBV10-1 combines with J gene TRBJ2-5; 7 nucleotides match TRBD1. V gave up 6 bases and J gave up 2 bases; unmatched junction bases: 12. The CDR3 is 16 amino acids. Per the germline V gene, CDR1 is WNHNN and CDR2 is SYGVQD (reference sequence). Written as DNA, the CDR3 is TGCGCCAGCAGCCCCATGAGGGGGCAAAGGCAAGAGACCCAGTACTTC. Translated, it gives CASSPMRGQRQETQYF.

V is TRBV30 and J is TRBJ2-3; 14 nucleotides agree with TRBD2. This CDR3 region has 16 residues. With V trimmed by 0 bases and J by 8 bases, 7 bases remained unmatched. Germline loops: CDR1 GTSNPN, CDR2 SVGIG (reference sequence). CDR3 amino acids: CAWSVGLAGVSGTQYF. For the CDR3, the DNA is TGTGCCTGGAGTGTGGGACTAGCGGGGGTTTCGGGTACGCAGTATTTT.

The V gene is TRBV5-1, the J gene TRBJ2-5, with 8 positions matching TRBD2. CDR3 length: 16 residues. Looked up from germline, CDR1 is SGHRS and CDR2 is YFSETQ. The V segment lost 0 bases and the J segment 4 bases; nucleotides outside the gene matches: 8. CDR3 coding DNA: TGCGCCAGCAGCTTGGAGGCGCTCGGGAGGGCAGAGACCCAGTACTTC. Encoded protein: CASSLEALGRAETQYF.

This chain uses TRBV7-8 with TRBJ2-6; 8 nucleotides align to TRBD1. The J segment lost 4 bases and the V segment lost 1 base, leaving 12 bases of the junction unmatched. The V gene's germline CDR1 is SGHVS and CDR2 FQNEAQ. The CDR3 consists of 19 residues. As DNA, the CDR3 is TGTGCCAGCAGCTTAGTTGGCAGGGGGCGCTCTTCAGGGGCCAACGTCCTGACTTTC. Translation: CASSLVGRGRSSGANVLTF.

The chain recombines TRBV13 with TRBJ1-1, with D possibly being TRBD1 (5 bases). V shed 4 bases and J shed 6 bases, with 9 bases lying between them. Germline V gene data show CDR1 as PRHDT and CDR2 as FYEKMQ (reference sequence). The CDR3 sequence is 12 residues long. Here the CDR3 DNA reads TGTGCCAGCAGCTCTACCAGGGCTGAAGCTTTCTTT. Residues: CASSSTRAEAFF. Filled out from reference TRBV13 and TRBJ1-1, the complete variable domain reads AAGVIQSPRHLIKEKRETATLKCYPIPRHDTVYWYQQGPGQDPQFLISFYEKMQSDKGSIPDRFSAQQFSDYHSELNMSSLELGDSALYFCASSSTRAEAFFGQGTRLTVV.

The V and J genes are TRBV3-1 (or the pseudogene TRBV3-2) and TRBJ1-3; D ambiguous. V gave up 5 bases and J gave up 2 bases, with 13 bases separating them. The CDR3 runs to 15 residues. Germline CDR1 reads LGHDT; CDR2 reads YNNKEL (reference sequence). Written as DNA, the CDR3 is TGTGCCAGCAGCAAGTGGGAGGGAACTGGAAACACCATATATTTT. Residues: CASSKWEGTGNTIYF.

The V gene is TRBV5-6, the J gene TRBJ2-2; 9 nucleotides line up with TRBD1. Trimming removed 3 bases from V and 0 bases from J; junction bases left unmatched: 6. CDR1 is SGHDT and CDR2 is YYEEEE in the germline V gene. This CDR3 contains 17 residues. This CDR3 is CASSSGRDRANTGELFF. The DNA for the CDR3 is TGTGCCAGCAGCTCCGGACGGGACAGGGCGAACACCGGGGAGCTGTTTTTT.

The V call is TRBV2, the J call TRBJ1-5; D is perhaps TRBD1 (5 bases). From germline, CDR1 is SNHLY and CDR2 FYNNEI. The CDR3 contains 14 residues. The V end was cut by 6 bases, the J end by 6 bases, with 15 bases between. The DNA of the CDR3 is TGTGCCAGCAGCGCTCAGGGATACGGTCAGCCCCAGCATTTT. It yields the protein CASSAQGYGQPQHF.

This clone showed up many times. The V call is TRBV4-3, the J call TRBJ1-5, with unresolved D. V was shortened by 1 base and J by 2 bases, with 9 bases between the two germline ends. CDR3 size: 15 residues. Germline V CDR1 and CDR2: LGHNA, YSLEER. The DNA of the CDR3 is TGCGCCAGCAGCCAAGGGGGAGAGGGCAATCAGCCCCAGCATTTT. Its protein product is CASSQGGEGNQPQHF.

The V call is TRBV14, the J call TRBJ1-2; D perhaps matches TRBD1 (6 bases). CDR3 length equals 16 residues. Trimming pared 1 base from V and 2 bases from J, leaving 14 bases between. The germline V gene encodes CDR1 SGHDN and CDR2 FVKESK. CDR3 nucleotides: TGTGCCAGCAGCCAAGCGGCCGGACAGCAAAACTATGGCTACACCTTC. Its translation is CASSQAAGQQNYGYTF.

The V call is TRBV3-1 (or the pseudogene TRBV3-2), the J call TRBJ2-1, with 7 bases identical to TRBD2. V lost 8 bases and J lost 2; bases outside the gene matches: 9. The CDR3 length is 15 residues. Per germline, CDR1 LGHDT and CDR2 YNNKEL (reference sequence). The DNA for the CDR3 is TGTGCCAGCGGCGTCTCGGGGGGAGCCTACAATGAGCAGTTCTTC. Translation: CASGVSGGAYNEQFF.

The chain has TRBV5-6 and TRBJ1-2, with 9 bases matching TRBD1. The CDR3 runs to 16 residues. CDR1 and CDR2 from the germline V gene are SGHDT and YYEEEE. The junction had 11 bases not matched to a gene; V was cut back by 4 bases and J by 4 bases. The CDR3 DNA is TGTGCCAGCAGCCTAAGATCCGGGACAGGGTTCTATGGCTACACCTTC. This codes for CASSLRSGTGFYGYTF.

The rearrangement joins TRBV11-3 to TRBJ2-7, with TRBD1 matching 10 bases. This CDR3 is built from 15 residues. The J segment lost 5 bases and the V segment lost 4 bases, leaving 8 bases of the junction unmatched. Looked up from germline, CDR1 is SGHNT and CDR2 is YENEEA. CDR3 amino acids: CASSSRQGATHEQYF. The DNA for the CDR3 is TGTGCCAGCAGCTCACGACAGGGGGCAACCCACGAGCAGTACTTC.